This record concerns one TCR beta chain sequence. Antigen: not known. This sample is drawn from a study of Ad26.COV2.S vaccination and SARS-CoV-2 variants. Looking at the study overall: Intramuscular Ad26.COV2.S at 5x10^10 or 1x10^11 viral particles.

Treatment defined: roughly 18 received Ad26.COV2.S at low or high dose, single or two shots; roughly 5 received placebo; per-sample allocation not given. At day 63 after the first vaccine or placebo injection, samples were drawn. This person who donated was an adult of 18-55 years in Boston. The CDR3 runs 14 residues. V dropped 3 bases and J dropped 3 bases, with 8 bases sitting between them. Germline values: CDR1 SGHAT, CDR2 FQNNGV. Overall study findings and caveats: There was a possibility that the TCR breadth and depth analyses underestimated total T cell responses.

Sequencing was performed with immunoSEQ multiplex PCR; in TCRdb, only in-frame clones are kept and a portion is missing. The sample has 300,000 to 350,000 clones, 70% to 90% seen once. This receptor was obtained from a person aged 18-60 years who received the Ad26.COV2.S COVID-19 vaccine or a placebo. The chain employs TRBV11-2 and TRBJ1-4, with a tentative D call TRBD1 (5 bases). This specimen was peripheral blood, taken in a trial of Ad26.COV2.S vaccine versus placebo. CDR3 amino acids: CASSFEGSNEKLFF. DNA of the CDR3: TGTGCCAGCAGCTTCGAGGGGTCTAATGAAAAACTGTTTTTT.